Each of the 10 T cell receptor beta chains below was sequenced from the same sample in a study of glioma-infiltrating T cells after dendritic cell vaccination. Produced via immunoSEQ multiplex PCR; TCRdb's table is partial and in-frame only. The profile shows approximately 91,000 clones, roughly 77% of them singletons. Time point noted: after dendritic cell vaccination, including at tumor progression/relapse. Sequencing used blood, obtained after dendritic cell vaccination. These receptors all stem from a human donor with glioblastoma.

The V call is TRBV11-3, the J call TRBJ2-1; D ambiguous. With 0 bases removed from V and 7 bases from J, the gap between germline ends came to 13 bases. Per the germline V gene, CDR1 is SGHNT and CDR2 is YENEEA. CDR3 length equals 15 residues. CDR3: CASSLDPTQANEQFF. For the CDR3, the DNA is TGTGCCAGCAGCTTAGATCCGACGCAGGCTAATGAGCAGTTCTTC. Together with reference TRBV11-3 and TRBJ2-1, the CDR3 gives the full variable domain: EAGVVQSPRYKIIEKKQPVAFWCNPISGHNTLYWYLQNLGQGPELLIRYENEEAVDDSQLPKDRFSAERLKGVDSTLKIQPAELGDSAVYLCASSLDPTQANEQFFGPGTRLTVL.

The chain uses TRBV6-5 and TRBJ2-1; D gene ambiguous. The CDR3 is 12 residues long. V was trimmed by 8 bases and J by 0 bases, leaving 5 bases between them. Germline V gene lookup returns CDR1 MNHEY and CDR2 SVGAGI. In nucleotides, the CDR3 is TGTGCCAGCGGTAGCTCCTACAATGAGCAGTTCTTC. This sequence encodes CASGSSYNEQFF.

The chain recombines TRBV7-7 with TRBJ2-5; 7 bases fit TRBD1. Germline V lookup: CDR1 SSHAT, CDR2 FNYEAQ (reference sequence). The CDR3 totals 15 residues. V lost 3 bases, J lost 3 bases, and 7 bases stayed unmatched. CDR3 amino acids: CASSFTSGQKETQYF. CDR3 sequence (DNA): TGTGCCAGCAGCTTCACCTCGGGACAGAAAGAGACCCAGTACTTC. The full variable domain, completed using reference TRBV7-7 and TRBJ2-5, is GAGVSQSPRYKVTKRGQDVTLRCDPISSHATLYWYQQALGQGPEFLTYFNYEAQPDKSGLPSDRFSAERPEGSISTLTIQRTEQRDSAMYRCASSFTSGQKETQYFGPGTRLLVL.

The V call is TRBV6-5, the J call TRBJ2-4; D may be TRBD2 (5 bases). The CDR3 contains 14 residues. The V gene's germline CDR1 is MNHEY and CDR2 SVGAGI. Trimming removed 6 bases from V and 7 bases from J, with 16 bases in between. CDR3 region: CASSVTTEDNIQYF. The CDR3 DNA is TGTGCCAGCAGCGTCACCACGGAGGATAACATTCAGTACTTC.

DNA for the CDR3: TGTGCCAGCAGCTTGGACAGAACTATCTCTGGAAACACCATATATTTT. It codes for CASSLDRTISGNTIYF. V and J are TRBV7-6 and TRBJ1-3, with TRBD1 as a possible D gene (6 bases). V was shortened by 3 bases and J by 0 bases, with 12 bases between the two germline ends. This CDR3 contains 16 residues. CDR1 and CDR2 (germline): SGHVS, FNYEAQ.

V and J are TRBV4-2 and TRBJ1-2; D is possibly TRBD1 (5 bases). Trimming took 0 bases from V and 0 from J, leaving 8 bases between them. Germline lookup yields CDR1 LGHNA and CDR2 YNFKEQ. The CDR3 has 15 amino acids. The CDR3 bases are TGTGCCAGCAGCCAAGAGCAACAGGCTAACTATGGCTACACCTTC. Translation gives CASSQEQQANYGYTF.

The chain is built from TRBV7-8 and TRBJ1-2, with D tentatively TRBD1 (6 bases). V lost 5 bases to trimming and J lost 2 bases, with 12 bases between them. The CDR3 is 14 residues long. Germline V gene lookup returns CDR1 SGHVS and CDR2 FQNEAQ. Written as DNA, the CDR3 is TGTGCCAGCAGCGAAGGACAGCCCAACTATGGCTACACCTTC. Translating it yields CASSEGQPNYGYTF.

In this sample, this clone turned up a few times. V is TRBV6-5 and J is TRBJ2-1; 9 bases align to TRBD1. CDR3 length: 14 residues. CDR1 MNHEY and CDR2 SVGAGI come from the germline V gene. J gave up 5 bases and V 6 bases, and 5 bases lay outside the gene matches. This chain's CDR3 is CASSDRGGNNEQFF. The CDR3 DNA sequence: TGTGCCAGCAGCGACAGGGGGGGCAACAATGAGCAGTTCTTC.

The chain is built from TRBV7-2 and TRBJ2-1; 11 bases are a match to TRBD2. The germline CDR1 and CDR2 sequences are SGHTA and FQGNSA. J was trimmed by 10 bases and V by 1 base; bases with no gene match: 9. CDR3 length: 16 residues. The CDR3 region has the DNA TGTGCCAGCAGCTTAGAGTTAGCGGGGGGGAGCTCCGAGCAGTTCTTC. Encoded protein: CASSLELAGGSSEQFF.

A remark on this clone: The sample has other DNA sequences that encode this CDR3 too. The gene calls are TRBV5-1 and TRBJ1-5; D remains unclear. The germline V gene has CDR1 SGHRS and CDR2 YFSETQ. The CDR3 extends over 14 amino acids. Trimming pared 0 bases from V and 4 bases from J, leaving 8 bases between. CDR3: CASSLDSLNQPQHF. As DNA, the CDR3 is TGCGCCAGCAGCTTGGACAGTCTAAATCAGCCCCAGCATTTT.